The entry that follows covers one T cell receptor (beta chain) sequence. The antigen remains unidentified. The data stem from a study of T-cell memory formation after mild COVID-19. Whole-study results and caveats: Chiefly within CM and EM were the contracting CD4+ clones; CD8+ ones were within EMRA.

TCRdb used MiXCR to reprocess the 5' RACE reads, holding one entry per CDR3 protein. The sample includes roughly 560,000 distinct CDR3 sequences, roughly 21% of them seen just once. Trimming pared 1 base from V and 4 bases from J, leaving 15 bases between. Per germline, CDR1 DFQATT and CDR2 SNEGSKA (reference sequence). This CDR3 is 15 amino acids long. The receptor's source is an adult woman who had mild COVID-19 (a few samples of this study predate the infection). Cell type and time point are not known. The V gene is TRBV20-1, the J gene TRBJ2-3; D uncertain. The sequenced material came from PBMCs or a T cell subset sorted from them (not recorded which). CDR3 DNA sequence: TGCAGTGCTAGAGCCCAGGTTGGAGTCCCAGATACGCAGTATTTT. Its translation is CSARAQVGVPDTQYF.